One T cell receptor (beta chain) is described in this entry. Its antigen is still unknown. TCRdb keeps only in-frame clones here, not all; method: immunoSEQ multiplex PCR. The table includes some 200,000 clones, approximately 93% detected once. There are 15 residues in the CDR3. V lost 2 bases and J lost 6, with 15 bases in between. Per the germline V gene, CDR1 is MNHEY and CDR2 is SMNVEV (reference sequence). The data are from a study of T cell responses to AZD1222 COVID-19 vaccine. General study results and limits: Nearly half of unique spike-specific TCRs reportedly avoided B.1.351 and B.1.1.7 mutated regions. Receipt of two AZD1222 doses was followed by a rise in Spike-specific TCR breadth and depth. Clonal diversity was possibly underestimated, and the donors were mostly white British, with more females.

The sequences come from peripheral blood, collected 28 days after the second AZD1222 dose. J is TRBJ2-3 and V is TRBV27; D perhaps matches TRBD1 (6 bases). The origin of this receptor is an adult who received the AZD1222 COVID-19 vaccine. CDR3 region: CASSLSVRGRDTQYF. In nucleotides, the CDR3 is TGTGCCAGCAGTTTAAGTGTCAGGGGTAGGGATACGCAGTATTTT.